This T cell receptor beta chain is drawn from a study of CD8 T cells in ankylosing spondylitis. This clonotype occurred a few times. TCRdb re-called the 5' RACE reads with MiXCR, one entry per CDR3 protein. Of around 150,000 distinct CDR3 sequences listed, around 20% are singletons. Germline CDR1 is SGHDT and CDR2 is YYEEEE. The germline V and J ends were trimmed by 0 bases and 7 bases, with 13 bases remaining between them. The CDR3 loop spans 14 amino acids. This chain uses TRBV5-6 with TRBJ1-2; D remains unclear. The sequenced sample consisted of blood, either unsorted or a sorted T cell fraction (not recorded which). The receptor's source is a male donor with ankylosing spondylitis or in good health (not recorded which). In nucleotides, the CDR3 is TGTGCCAGCAGCTTGGACGGCGGAACCTCTGGCTACACCTTC. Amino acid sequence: CASSLDGGTSGYTF.